This TCR beta chain appears in the sequencing data of a study of blood T cell repertoires in COVID-19. As originally analysed: Amplification from reference gene primers served as the basis for estimated nucleated cell counts. Produced via immunoSEQ multiplex PCR; TCRdb's table is partial and in-frame only. Clonal size and the V and J genes are those of that table, whereas D and trimming came from the DNA. This table holds over 95,000 clones, around 88% found once. Germline assignment: CDR1 LNHDA and CDR2 SQIVND (reference sequence). The CDR3 has 15 residues. Trimming left V 6 bases short and J 1 base short, with 16 bases between.

The origin of this receptor is a human donor with acute or convalescent COVID-19. The donor label of this sample is uncertain. Sequencing input: peripheral blood. V gene TRBV19 combines with J gene TRBJ2-7; tentative D call: TRBD2 (7 bases). CDR3 amino acids: CASSIRGGMSYEQYF. The CDR3 DNA reads as TGTGCCAGTAGCATAAGGGGGGGAATGTCCTACGAGCAGTACTTC.